The 25 T cell receptor beta chains listed next were all sequenced from one sample in a study of regulatory T cells in long-lasting Graves disease. The time point: persistent/refractory GD, antithyroid drugs over 5 years with positive TRAb. RNA extracted from PBMCs served as the sequencing template. In building TCR beta libraries, iRepertoire HTBI primers were used together with Arm-PCR of CDR3 regions. TCRdb reanalysed the multiplex PCR reads using MiXCR and keeps one entry per CDR3 protein. The repertoire holds around 340,000 distinct CDR3 sequences, about 18% seen once, with just under 30% in the top ten. The specimen comprised peripheral blood mononuclear cells (PBMCs), sampled when the disease was refractory, from a patient treated with antithyroid drugs. The source is a female donor with Graves disease.

This clonotype was recorded at least ten times. V usage is TRBV7-9 and J usage is TRBJ2-5; a possible D gene is TRBD2 (6 bases). The CDR3 spans 13 residues. V was clipped by 8 bases and J by 4 bases, with 14 bases between them. Looked up from germline, CDR1 is SEHNR and CDR2 is FQNEAQ (reference sequence). The DNA of the CDR3 is TGTGCCAGCTTCCCCGCCGGGGGAGAGACCCAGTACTTC. As protein: CASFPAGGETQYF.

This clonotype was observed a few times. This chain joins TRBV12-3 or TRBV12-4 and TRBJ2-2; D is unclear. This CDR3 region has 16 residues. The V end was cut by 7 bases, the J end by 3 bases, with 18 bases between. DNA of the CDR3: TGTGCCAGCACCCCCGGACCGCGAGGATACACCGGGGAGCTGTTTTTT. Residues: CASTPGPRGYTGELFF.

Note on this clonotype: The junction departs from the called germline gene at one end, perhaps through a read error. CDR3 loop: CASSMGLAERNTGELVF. The CDR3 nucleotides are TGTGCCAGTAGTATGGGTCTAGCGGAACGAAACACCGGGGAGCTGGTTTTT. The rearrangement uses TRBV19 and TRBJ2-2; 7 positions match TRBD2. The CDR3 loop spans 17 amino acids. The germline V gene encodes CDR1 LNHDA and CDR2 SQIVND (reference sequence).

The rearrangement uses TRBV30 and TRBJ1-5; D is undetermined. V was clipped by 0 bases and J by 7 bases, with 10 bases between them. This CDR3 spans 13 amino acids. Germline V gene data show CDR1 as GTSNPN and CDR2 as SVGIG (reference sequence). CDR3 residues: CAWSVLGIQPQHF. CDR3 sequence (DNA): TGTGCCTGGAGTGTACTGGGGATCCAGCCCCAGCATTTT.

This clonotype was recorded at least ten times. This chain connects TRBV27 to TRBJ1-5, with 9 bases aligning to TRBD1. Germline CDR1 and CDR2: MNHEY and SMNVEV (reference sequence). Trimming removed 8 bases from V and 3 bases from J; junction bases left unmatched: 2. The CDR3 totals 13 residues. The chain's CDR3 is CASRTGANQPQHF. Here the CDR3 DNA reads TGTGCCAGCCGGACAGGGGCCAATCAGCCCCAGCATTTT.

This clonotype was counted many times. This chain uses TRBV6-1 with TRBJ1-1; 10 bases fit TRBD1. Looked up from germline, CDR1 is MNHNS and CDR2 is SASEGT. After removal of 5 bases from V and 3 bases from J, the junction contained 18 bases not matched to a gene. The CDR3 extends over 19 amino acids. CDR3 residues: CASSLETSGTGVLDTEAFF. CDR3 DNA: TGTGCCAGCAGTCTTGAAACGTCCGGGACAGGGGTTTTGGACACTGAAGCTTTCTTT.

This clonotype has a count of ten or more. CDR3 in amino acids: CASSYSRTGNYGYTF. The CDR3 DNA follows: TGTGCCAGCAGTTACTCGAGGACAGGGAACTATGGCTACACCTTC. The chain uses TRBV6-5 and TRBJ1-2, with 8 bases lining up with TRBD1. There are 15 residues in the CDR3. Germline values: CDR1 MNHEY, CDR2 SVGAGI. J was trimmed by 2 bases and V by 0 bases; bases with no gene match: 2.

This clonotype was counted a few times. The gene calls are TRBV28 and TRBJ1-5, with D unresolved. CDR3 size: 12 residues. Trimming took 6 bases from V and 2 from J, leaving 5 bases between them. Germline V gene lookup returns CDR1 MDHEN and CDR2 SYDVKM. The CDR3 nucleotides are TGTGCCAGCAGGGAGGGCAATCAGCCCCAGCATTTT. Translated: CASREGNQPQHF.

This clonotype showed up just a few times. J is TRBJ1-1 and V is TRBV7-9; D unresolved. CDR1 is SEHNR and CDR2 is FQNEAQ in the germline V gene (reference sequence). The CDR3 has 13 amino acids. The germline V and J ends were trimmed by 1 base and 5 bases, with 8 bases remaining between them. CDR3 DNA sequence: TGTGCCAGCAGCTTAGAAGGGATAACTGAAGCTTTCTTT. Translation gives CASSLEGITEAFF.

V is TRBV7-2 and J is TRBJ2-2, with D possibly matching TRBD1 (6 bases). The CDR3 loop spans 15 amino acids. CDR1 and CDR2 (germline): SGHTA, FQGNSA. V was trimmed by 2 bases and J by 4 bases, leaving 11 bases between them. In DNA, the CDR3 is TGTGCCAGCAGCTTACAGGGGCCGGGCACCGGGGAGCTGTTTTTT. Its translation: CASSLQGPGTGELFF.

Ten or more counts support this clonotype. J is TRBJ1-1 and V is TRBV3-1; tentatively, D is TRBD1 (5 bases). The CDR3 contains 14 residues. Germline V gene data show CDR1 as LGHDT and CDR2 as YNNKEL (reference sequence). V lost 4 bases and J 8 bases, leaving 17 bases between the germline ends. CDR3 nucleotides: TGTGCCAGCAGCCCCGGCGGACATTTAGCGGAAGCTTTCTTT. It is translated as CASSPGGHLAEAFF.

This clonotype showed up many times. This chain uses TRBV27 with TRBJ2-7; 15 nucleotides match TRBD2. CDR1 is MNHEY, CDR2 SMNVEV, per germline (reference sequence). CDR3 size: 12 residues. The junction had 0 bases not matched to a gene; V was cut back by 8 bases and J by 7 bases. Written as DNA, the CDR3 is TGTGCCAGCGGACTAGCGGGGGGGGAGCAGTACTTC. Translated: CASGLAGGEQYF.

J is TRBJ2-4 and V is TRBV7-9; the D gene is possibly TRBD1 (6 bases). The germline CDR1 and CDR2 sequences are SEHNR and FQNEAQ (reference sequence). The CDR3 length is 19 residues. Trimming took off 4 bases at V and 3 bases at J, with 25 bases between the two ends. CDR3 DNA: TGTGCCAGCAGCTCAAACAGGGTAACCCTCCCGTCGGACAAAAACATTCAGTACTTC. Its protein is CASSSNRVTLPSDKNIQYF.

This clonotype was seen ten or more times. V usage is TRBV11-2 and J usage is TRBJ2-2, with TRBD2 identical over 7 bases. V lost 0 bases to trimming and J lost 5 bases; unmatched junction nucleotides: 9. Germline CDR1 reads SGHAT; CDR2 reads FQNNGV. The CDR3 is 17 residues long. The CDR3 DNA reads as TGTGCCAGCAGCTTAGAGTCTGAGGGAGGGAAGACCGGGGAGCTGTTTTTT. Its protein product is CASSLESEGGKTGELFF.

CDR3 bases: TGTGCCAGCAGCCTTCGACCGAATCTGGGATACGAGCAGTACTTC. This encodes CASSLRPNLGYEQYF. The V call is TRBV7-2, the J call TRBJ2-7; D not certain. V lost 5 bases to trimming and J lost 4 bases, with 18 bases between them. CDR3 length: 15 amino acids. The germline V gene has CDR1 SGHTA and CDR2 FQGNSA.

The V call is TRBV4-1, the J call TRBJ2-7; 7 bases align to TRBD2. The junction had 6 bases not matched to a gene; V was cut back by 1 base and J by 3 bases. Germline V gene sequence: CDR1 MGHRA, CDR2 YSYEKL. The CDR3 length is 15 residues. CDR3 region: CASSQAAGNLYEQYF. The CDR3 bases are TGCGCCAGCAGCCAAGCAGCGGGAAACCTCTACGAGCAGTACTTC.

This clonotype was recorded at least ten times. The chain combines TRBV7-9 with TRBJ1-1; no firm D call. The germline V gene has CDR1 SEHNR and CDR2 FQNEAQ (reference sequence). This CDR3 comprises 13 residues. The V end was cut by 4 bases, the J end by 5 bases, with 11 bases between. In DNA, the CDR3 is TGTGCCAGCAGCTCCCCCACCCCGACTGAAGCTTTCTTT. Translated: CASSSPTPTEAFF.

This clonotype was detected only a few times. The chain joins TRBV7-6 to TRBJ2-5, with D possibly matching TRBD2 (6 bases). This CDR3 has 14 amino acids. The germline V and J ends were trimmed by 4 bases and 5 bases, with 14 bases remaining between them. Germline loops: CDR1 SGHVS, CDR2 FNYEAQ. This CDR3 is CASSSSGVWETQYF. In DNA form, the CDR3 reads TGTGCCAGCAGCTCCTCGGGGGTATGGGAGACCCAGTACTTC.

About this clonotype itself: This may arise from a read error, as a much more abundant clone is one base away. J is TRBJ1-4 and V is TRBV28, with TRBD1 matching 11 bases. Germline V gene lookup returns CDR1 MDHEN and CDR2 SYDVKM. The CDR3 contains 15 residues. This chain's CDR3 is CASSFRTGGNERLFF. CDR3 sequence (DNA): TGTGCCAGCAGTTTCCGGACAGGGGGCAATGAAAGACTGTTTTTT.

This clonotype was detected ten times or more. This chain uses TRBV7-8 with TRBJ2-5, with D perhaps assigned TRBD1 or TRBD2 (5 bases each). CDR1 SGHVS and CDR2 FQNEAQ come from the germline V gene. The V gene lost 2 bases and the J gene lost 2 bases, with 15 bases spanning the gap. CDR3 size: 16 residues. The CDR3 protein is CASSLTGTHRQETQYF. The CDR3 DNA reads TGTGCCAGCAGCTTAACCGGGACGCATAGGCAAGAGACCCAGTACTTC.

The V call is TRBV18, the J call TRBJ2-4, with TRBD1 matching 10 bases. The germline gives CDR1 KGHSH, CDR2 LQKENI. This CDR3 comprises 17 residues. V shed 3 bases, J shed 2 bases, and the junction held 7 bases outside the gene matches. The CDR3 DNA reads TGTGCCAGCTCACCGAGACAGGGGGCGTGGACCAAAAACATTCAGTACTTC. Translated: CASSPRQGAWTKNIQYF.

V and J are TRBV13 and TRBJ1-1, with no clear D. The CDR3 runs 16 residues. Looked up from germline, CDR1 is PRHDT and CDR2 is FYEKMQ (reference sequence). The V and J ends lost 5 bases and 3 bases respectively, with 19 bases between them. The CDR3 nucleotides are TGTGCCAGCAGCCACATAGGGAGGGATGTTTACACTGAAGCTTTCTTT. Its protein product is CASSHIGRDVYTEAFF. Drawing the rest from reference TRBV13 and TRBJ1-1, the complete variable domain is AAGVIQSPRHLIKEKRETATLKCYPIPRHDTVYWYQQGPGQDPQFLISFYEKMQSDKGSIPDRFSAQQFSDYHSELNMSSLELGDSALYFCASSHIGRDVYTEAFFGQGTRLTVV.

The table lists this clonotype with many counts. The chain links TRBV20-1 to TRBJ2-7; D unresolved. V lost 5 bases to trimming and J lost 3 bases, with 17 bases between them. CDR1 is DFQATT, CDR2 SNEGSKA, per germline (reference sequence). The CDR3 sequence is 14 residues long. CDR3 coding DNA: TGCAGTGCTGCCCGCTCTCTCTTCGGCTACGAGCAGTACTTC. Residues: CSAARSLFGYEQYF.

This chain's CDR3 is CASSQRETGENEQFF. The DNA for the CDR3 is TGCGCCAGCAGCCAGCGGGAGACTGGAGAGAATGAGCAGTTCTTC. V and J are TRBV4-1 and TRBJ2-1; TRBD2 agrees at 7 bases. CDR1 and CDR2 (germline): MGHRA, YSYEKL. The CDR3 covers 15 residues. The V and J ends lost 3 bases and 7 bases, in that order; junction bases with no gene match: 9.

Details on this clonotype: This could be a read error, since a much larger clone is one nucleotide away. The V gene is TRBV11-2, the J gene TRBJ2-2; 7 positions match TRBD1. CDR1 SGHAT and CDR2 FQNNGV come from the germline V gene. The CDR3 runs 17 residues. Trimming cost V 8 bases and J 0 bases; bases outside gene matches: 12. The CDR3 loop is CASGVRDRLANTGELFF. The CDR3 DNA reads as TGTGCCAGCGGCGTCCGGGACAGACTCGCGAACACCGGGGAGCTGTTTTTT.